This is a list of T cell receptor beta chains from one sample in a study of cytomegalovirus exposure and HLA in healthy donors. TCRdb's copy holds only in-frame clones and misses some; the assay was immunoSEQ multiplex PCR. Of around 92,000 clones in the sample, approximately 82% were seen once. The sequenced material came from PBMCs. The receptors come from a female donor in good health and CMV-seropositive. CDR3s include the opening cysteine and the closing phenylalanine or tryptophan. D genes are given only for firm matches. Expanded clones get a size class; other rows say once, few or many, or leave the size out.

clone_size j_call v_call d_call cdr3_nt cdr3_aa
- TRBJ2-7 TRBV14 TRBD1 TGTGCCAGCAGAGGACAGGGTACCTACGAGCAGTACTTC CASRGQGTYEQYF
- TRBJ1-3 TRBV6-5 TRBD1 TGTGCCAGCAGACTAAACAGGGGGGGAAACACCATATATTTT CASRLNRGGNTIYF
- TRBJ2-7 TRBV7-9 - TGTGCCAGCAGCCCACAGGGTCTCGAGCAGTACTTC CASSPQGLEQYF
- TRBJ2-7 TRBV5-6 - TGTGCCAGCAGCTTAGAGGGATACGAGCAGTACTTC CASSLEGYEQYF
- TRBJ1-2 TRBV2 - TGTGCCAGCACTGAAATGATAGGGGGTGCAGGCTACACCTTC CASTEMIGGAGYTF
- TRBJ2-7 TRBV2 - TGTGCCAGCATTCCCGACTCGGGGGGCGGGTACGAGCAGTACTTC CASIPDSGGGYEQYF
- TRBJ2-7 TRBV5-1 - TGCGCCAGCAGCTTGATGCCAGGGGGGTCTGAGGAGCAGTACTTC CASSLMPGGSEEQYF
- TRBJ2-1 TRBV28 TRBD2 TGTGCCAGCAGCTCCATCCGGGACTATTACGATGAGCAGTTCTTC CASSSIRDYYDEQFF
- TRBJ1-4 TRBV18 - TGTGCCAGCTCACCATCGGGTAATGAAAAACTGTTTTTT CASSPSGNEKLFF
- TRBJ1-1 TRBV5-1 - TGCGCCAGCAGCCCGGCCAGAGGGAACACTGAAGCTTTCTTT CASSPARGNTEAFF
few TRBJ2-7 TRBV19 TRBD1 TGTGCCAGTAGTACCGGGACAGTCTCCTACGAGCAGTACTTC CASSTGTVSYEQYF
- TRBJ1-2 TRBV2 - TGTGCCAGCAGTGAAGGGGAGGGTAGAAGCTATGGCTACACCTTC CASSEGEGRSYGYTF
- TRBJ1-2 TRBV19 TRBD1 TGTGCCAGTACCCTCACGGGACAGCTCTATGGCTACACCTTC CASTLTGQLYGYTF
- TRBJ2-5 TRBV4-2 TRBD1 TGTGCCAGCAGCCAAGGGACAGGGGCACAAGAGACCCAGTACTTC CASSQGTGAQETQYF
- TRBJ1-4 TRBV13 - TGTGCCAGCAGCTCCCGGGGTGAAAAACTGTTTTTT CASSSRGEKLFF
- TRBJ2-1 TRBV18 - TGTGCCAGCTCACCACGGACAGGAGGGGATGAGCAGTTCTTC CASSPRTGGDEQFF
- TRBJ2-1 TRBV5-6 - TGTGCCAGCAGCTTGGGGCTGACAACCTACAATGAGCAGTTCTTC CASSLGLTTYNEQFF
- TRBJ2-2 TRBV5-1 TRBD1 TGCGCCAGCAGCTTGGCCACAGGGGACACCGGGGAGCTGTTTTTT CASSLATGDTGELFF
- TRBJ2-7 TRBV28 TRBD2 TGTGCCAGCAGTTCCAAAGGGGGGACTAGCGGGACCCACGAGCAGTACTTC CASSSKGGTSGTHEQYF
- TRBJ2-5 TRBV10-1 - TGCGCCAGCAGTGAGTCTCGAGAGACCCAGTACTTC CASSESRETQYF
- TRBJ2-4 TRBV5-1 TRBD2 TGCGCCAGCAGCTTGGGGGGAGGGGTCCGAAACATTCAGTACTTC CASSLGGGVRNIQYF
few TRBJ2-6 TRBV7-9 TRBD1 TGTGCCAGCAGCATTAGGGGGCCTGGGGCCAACGTCCTGACTTTC CASSIRGPGANVLTF
- TRBJ2-5 TRBV5-1 TRBD1 TGCGCCAGCAGCCCGGACAGGGTTAGGGAGACCCAGTACTTC CASSPDRVRETQYF
- TRBJ2-3 TRBV5-1 - TGCGCCAGCAGCTGGGGCGGAACAGATACGCAGTATTTT CASSWGGTDTQYF
once TRBJ2-3 TRBV30 TRBD2 TGTGCCTGGAAAGGGCTAGCGGGACGTACAGATACGCAGTATTTT CAWKGLAGRTDTQYF
- TRBJ1-1 TRBV6-5 TRBD1 TGTGCCAGCAGTCGGGCTGCCGACAGGGACACTGAAGCTTTCTTT CASSRAADRDTEAFF
- TRBJ2-1 TRBV28 - TGTGCCAGCAGTTTACTAGCGAACAACCCCTACAATGAGCAGTTCTTC CASSLLANNPYNEQFF
once TRBJ1-1 TRBV7-2 TRBD1 TGTGCCAGCAGCAGAAGGACAGGGGCGGGTACTGAAGCTTTCTTT CASSRRTGAGTEAFF
- TRBJ2-5 TRBV6-6 TRBD2 TGTGCCAGCAGTTACTCGACTAGCGGGGATCGGGAGACCCAGTACTTC CASSYSTSGDRETQYF
- TRBJ2-3 TRBV7-2 - TGTGCCAGCAGCTGGCAGACAGATACGCAGTATTTT CASSWQTDTQYF
- TRBJ2-5 TRBV2 TRBD2 TGTGCCAGCAGTGAAACTAGCGGGAGGAGAGGGGAGACCCAGTACTTC CASSETSGRRGETQYF
- TRBJ2-1 TRBV13 - TGTGCCAGCAGCTTAACGCCCAGGGTTTTGTCATACAATGAGCAGTTCTTC CASSLTPRVLSYNEQFF
- TRBJ2-7 TRBV7-9 - TGTGCCAGCAGCTTAGCGCGGGGACAGCGATCCTACGAGCAGTACTTC CASSLARGQRSYEQYF
- TRBJ1-4 TRBV10-3 TRBD1 TGTGCCATCAGTGGGGGACAGGCTAATGAAAAACTGTTTTTT CAISGGQANEKLFF
once TRBJ2-7 TRBV5-1 - TGCTCCAGCAGCTTGAAGCTGGGGGCCTCCTACGAGCAGTACTTC CSSSLKLGASYEQYF
few TRBJ2-1 TRBV5-1 - TGCGCCAGCAGCTTGGCCCGGCTGACACAGGGCCCAAACAATGAGCAGTTCTTC CASSLARLTQGPNNEQFF
- TRBJ2-3 TRBV4-1 TRBD2 TGCGCCAGCAGCCAAGATCCGGGACTAGCGGGCACAGATACGCAGTATTTT CASSQDPGLAGTDTQYF
- TRBJ1-2 TRBV18 TRBD1 TGTGCCAGCTCACCAAAAAATGTCCGAGGACAGGGGCATAACTATGGCTACACCTTC CASSPKNVRGQGHNYGYTF
- TRBJ2-7 TRBV15 TRBD1 TGTGCCACCAGCAGAGCACGGGACAGAGACTACGAGCAGTACTTC CATSRARDRDYEQYF
- TRBJ1-1 TRBV6-6 - TGTGCCAGCAGTTACTCCGGGAAACCGAACACTGAAGCTTTCTTT CASSYSGKPNTEAFF
few TRBJ2-3 TRBV19 TRBD2 TGTGCCAGTAGTATAGTTACTAGCGGGAGGGCCAGGCATACGCAGTATTTT CASSIVTSGRARHTQYF
- TRBJ1-3 TRBV18 - TGTGCCAGCTCTATTCTTGACCGAGGAAGAAACACCATATATTTT CASSILDRGRNTIYF
- TRBJ2-2 TRBV27 TRBD2 TGTGCCAGCAGACCGGGAGCGGGATTCACCGGGGAGCTGTTTTTT CASRPGAGFTGELFF
- TRBJ2-7 TRBV13 - TGTGCCAGCAGTCGTTCCTCCGAGCAGTACTTC CASSRSSEQYF
- TRBJ2-7 TRBV6-5 - TGTGCCACCCAACAGGGGGAGCGGGGTAGCGAGCAGTACTTC CATQQGERGSEQYF
- TRBJ1-2 TRBV5-6 - TGTGCCAGCAGCTTGAACAAGGCAGGGAATCGCTATGGCTACACCTTC CASSLNKAGNRYGYTF
- TRBJ1-1 TRBV4-1 TRBD1 TGCGCCAGCAGCCATCCAGAGGACAGGGTAGAAACTGAAGCTTTCTTT CASSHPEDRVETEAFF
- TRBJ2-4 TRBV7-9 TRBD1 TGTGCCAGCAGCTCCCCCCCCGACAGGGGAAACATTCAGTACTTC CASSSPPDRGNIQYF
- TRBJ1-2 TRBV27 TRBD1 TGTGCCAGCAGTCCCCAGGGACAGGGGATCTATGGCTACACCTTC CASSPQGQGIYGYTF
- TRBJ1-3 TRBV6-1 - TGTGCCAGCAGTGGGGGACACACAGGGTGGGGAAACACCATATATTTT CASSGGHTGWGNTIYF
- TRBJ1-4 TRBV18 - TGTGCCAGCTCACCATTGGGGGGAGCCGAAAAACTGTTTTTT CASSPLGGAEKLFF
- TRBJ2-1 TRBV2 TRBD2 TGTCCCAGCACTAGCGGGAGGGATTCCTACAATGAGCAGTTCTTC CPSTSGRDSYNEQFF
- TRBJ1-3 TRBV5-5 TRBD1 TGTGCCAGCAGGTTTGGGACAGAATCTGGAAACACCATATATTTT CASRFGTESGNTIYF
- TRBJ2-6 TRBV10-3 TRBD1 TGTGCCATCAGTCCCCAGGACAGGTCCCCTGGGGCCAACGTCCTGACTTTC CAISPQDRSPGANVLTF
- TRBJ1-1 TRBV6-6 TRBD1 TGTGCCAGCAGTTACTTGGCAGGGGGGACCTGGACTGAAGCTTTCTTT CASSYLAGGTWTEAFF
- TRBJ2-1 TRBV27 TRBD1 TGTGCCAGCACTTTAAGACCGGGACAGGGGGTCAATGAGCAGTTCTTC CASTLRPGQGVNEQFF
- TRBJ2-3 TRBV5-1 TRBD2 TGCGCCAGCAGCGCGGGACTAGCGAGGTCCACAGATACGCAGTATTTT CASSAGLARSTDTQYF